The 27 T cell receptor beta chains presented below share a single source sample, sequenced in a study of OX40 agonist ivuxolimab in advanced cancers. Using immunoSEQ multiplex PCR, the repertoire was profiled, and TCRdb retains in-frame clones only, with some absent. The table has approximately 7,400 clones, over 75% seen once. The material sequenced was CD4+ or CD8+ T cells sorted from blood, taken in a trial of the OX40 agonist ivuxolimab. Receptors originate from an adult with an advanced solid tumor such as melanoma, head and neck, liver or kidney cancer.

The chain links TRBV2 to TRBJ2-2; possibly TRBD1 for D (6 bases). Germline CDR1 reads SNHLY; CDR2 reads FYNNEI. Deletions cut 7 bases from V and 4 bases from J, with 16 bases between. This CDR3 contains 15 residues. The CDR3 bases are TGTGCCAGCAATTCAGGACAGAGATCCACCGGGGAGCTGTTTTTT. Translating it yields CASNSGQRSTGELFF. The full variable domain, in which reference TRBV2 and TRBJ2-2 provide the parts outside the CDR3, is EPEVTQTPSHQVTQMGQEVILRCVPISNHLYFYWYRQILGQKVEFLVSFYNNEISEKSEIFDDQFSVERPDGSNFTLKIRSTKLEDSAMYFCASNSGQRSTGELFFGEGSRLTVL.

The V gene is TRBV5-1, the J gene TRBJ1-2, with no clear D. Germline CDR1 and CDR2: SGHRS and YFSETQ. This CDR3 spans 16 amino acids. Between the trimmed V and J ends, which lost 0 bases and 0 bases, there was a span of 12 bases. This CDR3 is CASSLAITGSNYGYTF. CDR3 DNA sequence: TGCGCCAGCAGCTTGGCGATAACGGGATCTAACTATGGCTACACCTTC. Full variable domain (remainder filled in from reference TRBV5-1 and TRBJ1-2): KAGVTQTPRYLIKTRGQQVTLSCSPISGHRSVSWYQQTPGQGLQFLFEYFSETQRNKGNFPGRFSGRQFSNSRSEMNVSTLELGDSALYLCASSLAITGSNYGYTFGSGTRLTVV.

The DNA for the CDR3 is TGTGCCACCAGCGTCACTGGGACCTACAATGAGCAGTTCTTC. Translation: CATSVTGTYNEQFF. The chain links TRBV15 to TRBJ2-1; D remains ambiguous. Germline loops: CDR1 LNHNV, CDR2 YYDKDF (reference sequence). V shed 5 bases and J shed 2 bases, with 10 bases lying between them. This CDR3 has 14 residues.

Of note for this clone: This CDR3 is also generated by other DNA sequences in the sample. CDR3 protein: CASSLTGFSDYNSPLHF. The CDR3 bases are TGTGCCAGCAGCTTAACAGGGTTTTCTGACTATAATTCACCCCTCCACTTT. The genes are TRBV11-2 and TRBJ1-6, with a weak D call TRBD1 (6 bases). Germline V gene lookup returns CDR1 SGHAT and CDR2 FQNNGV. Trimming cost V 2 bases and J 3 bases, with 14 bases left between them. The CDR3 length is 17 residues. Combining the CDR3 with reference TRBV11-2 and TRBJ1-6 gives the whole variable domain EAGVAQSPRYKIIEKRQSVAFWCNPISGHATLYWYQQILGQGPKLLIQFQNNGVVDDSQLPKDRFSAERLKGVDSTLKIQPAKLEDSAVYLCASSLTGFSDYNSPLHFGNGTRLTVT.

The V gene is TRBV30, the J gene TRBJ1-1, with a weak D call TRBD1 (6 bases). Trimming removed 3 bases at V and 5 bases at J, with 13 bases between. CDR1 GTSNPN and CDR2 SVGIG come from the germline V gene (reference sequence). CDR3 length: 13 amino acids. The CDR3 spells CAWRGTLRTEAFF. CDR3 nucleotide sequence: TGTGCCTGGAGAGGGACACTAAGGACTGAAGCTTTCTTT.

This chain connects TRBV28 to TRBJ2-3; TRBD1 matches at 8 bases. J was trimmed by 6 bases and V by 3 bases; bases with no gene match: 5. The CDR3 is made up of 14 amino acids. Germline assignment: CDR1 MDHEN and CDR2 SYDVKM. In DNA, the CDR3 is TGTGCCAGCAGTTTTCAGGGGGCAGCTGATACGCAGTATTTT. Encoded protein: CASSFQGAADTQYF. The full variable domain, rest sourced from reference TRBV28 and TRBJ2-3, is DVKVTQSSRYLVKRTGEKVFLECVQDMDHENMFWYRQDPGLGLRLIYFSYDVKMKEKGDIPEGYSVSREKKERFSLILESASTNQTSMYLCASSFQGAADTQYFGPGTRLTVL.

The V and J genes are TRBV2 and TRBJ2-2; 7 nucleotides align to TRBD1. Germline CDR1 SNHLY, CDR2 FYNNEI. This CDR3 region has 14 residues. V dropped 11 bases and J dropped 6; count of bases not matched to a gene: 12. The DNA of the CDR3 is TGTGCCGCGGATTTTACAGGGGTTTCCGGGGAGCTGTTTTTT. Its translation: CAADFTGVSGELFF.

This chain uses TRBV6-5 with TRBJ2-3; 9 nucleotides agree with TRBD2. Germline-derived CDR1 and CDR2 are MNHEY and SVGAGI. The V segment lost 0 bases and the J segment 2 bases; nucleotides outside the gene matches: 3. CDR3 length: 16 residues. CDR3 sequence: CASSYSSGGNTDTQYF. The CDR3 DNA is TGTGCCAGCAGTTACTCTAGCGGGGGAAACACAGATACGCAGTATTTT.

The CDR3 protein is CASSGIPGSGNTIYF. DNA for the CDR3: TGTGCCAGCAGCGGGATACCGGGCTCTGGAAACACCATATATTTT. The genes are TRBV7-9 and TRBJ1-3; D gene unclear. Germline CDR1 reads SEHNR; CDR2 reads FQNEAQ (reference sequence). The CDR3 runs 15 residues. Trimming pared 5 bases from V and 0 bases from J, leaving 11 bases between.

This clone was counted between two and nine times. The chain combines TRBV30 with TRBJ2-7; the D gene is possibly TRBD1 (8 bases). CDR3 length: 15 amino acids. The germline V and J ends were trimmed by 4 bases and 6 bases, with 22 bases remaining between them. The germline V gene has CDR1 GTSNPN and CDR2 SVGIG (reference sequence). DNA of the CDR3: TGTGCCTGGACTCCGCTACAGGGGGGGACCTCCGAGCAGTACTTC. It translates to CAWTPLQGGTSEQYF.

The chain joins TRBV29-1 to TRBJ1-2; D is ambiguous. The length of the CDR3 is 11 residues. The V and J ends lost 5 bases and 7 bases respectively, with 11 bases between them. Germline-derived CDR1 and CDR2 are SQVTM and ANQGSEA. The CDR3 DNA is TGCAGCGTTCCGGGGATTGCTGGCTACACCTTC. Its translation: CSVPGIAGYTF.

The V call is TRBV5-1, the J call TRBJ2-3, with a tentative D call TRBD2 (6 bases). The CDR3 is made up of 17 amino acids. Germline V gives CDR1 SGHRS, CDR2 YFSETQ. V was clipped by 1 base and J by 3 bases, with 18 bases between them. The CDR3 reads CASSLSTGEFRTDTQYF. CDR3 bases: TGCGCCAGCAGCTTGTCCACGGGGGAGTTTCGAACAGATACGCAGTATTTT. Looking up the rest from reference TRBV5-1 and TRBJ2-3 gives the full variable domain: KAGVTQTPRYLIKTRGQQVTLSCSPISGHRSVSWYQQTPGQGLQFLFEYFSETQRNKGNFPGRFSGRQFSNSRSEMNVSTLELGDSALYLCASSLSTGEFRTDTQYFGPGTRLTVL.

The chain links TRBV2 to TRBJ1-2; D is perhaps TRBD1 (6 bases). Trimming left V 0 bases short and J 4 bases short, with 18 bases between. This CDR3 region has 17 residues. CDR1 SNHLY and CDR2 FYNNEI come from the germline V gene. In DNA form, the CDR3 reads TGTGCCAGCAGTGAAGCGCTGGTCAGGGGCAATTCCTATGGCTACACCTTC. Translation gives CASSEALVRGNSYGYTF. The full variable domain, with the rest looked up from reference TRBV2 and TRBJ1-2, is EPEVTQTPSHQVTQMGQEVILRCVPISNHLYFYWYRQILGQKVEFLVSFYNNEISEKSEIFDDQFSVERPDGSNFTLKIRSTKLEDSAMYFCASSEALVRGNSYGYTFGSGTRLTVV.

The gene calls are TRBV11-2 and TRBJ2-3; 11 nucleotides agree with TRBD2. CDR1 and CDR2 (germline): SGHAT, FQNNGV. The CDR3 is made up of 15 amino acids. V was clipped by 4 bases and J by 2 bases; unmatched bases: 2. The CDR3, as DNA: TGTGCCAGCAGCTCACTAGCGGGGGTCACAGATACGCAGTATTTT. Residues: CASSSLAGVTDTQYF.

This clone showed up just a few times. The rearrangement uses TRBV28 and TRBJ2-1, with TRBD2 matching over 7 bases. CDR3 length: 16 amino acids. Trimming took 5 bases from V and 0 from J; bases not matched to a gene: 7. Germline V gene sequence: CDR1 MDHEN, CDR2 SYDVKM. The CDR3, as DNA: TGTGCCAGCAGTCCCCCGGGGGGAGCCTCCTACAATGAGCAGTTCTTC. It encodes CASSPPGGASYNEQFF.

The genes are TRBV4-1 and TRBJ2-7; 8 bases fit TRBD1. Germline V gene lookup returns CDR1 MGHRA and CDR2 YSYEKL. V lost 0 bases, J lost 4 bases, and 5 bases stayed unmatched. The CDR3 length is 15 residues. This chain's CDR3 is CASSQEYRGWYEQYF. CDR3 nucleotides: TGCGCCAGCAGCCAAGAGTACAGGGGGTGGTACGAGCAGTACTTC.

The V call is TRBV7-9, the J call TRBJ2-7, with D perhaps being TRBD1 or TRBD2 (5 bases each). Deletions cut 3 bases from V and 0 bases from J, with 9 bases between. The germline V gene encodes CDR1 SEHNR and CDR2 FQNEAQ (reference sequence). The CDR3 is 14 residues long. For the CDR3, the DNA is TGTGCCAGCAGCTTTGGGGGAAGCTCCTACGAGCAGTACTTC. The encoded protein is CASSFGGSSYEQYF.

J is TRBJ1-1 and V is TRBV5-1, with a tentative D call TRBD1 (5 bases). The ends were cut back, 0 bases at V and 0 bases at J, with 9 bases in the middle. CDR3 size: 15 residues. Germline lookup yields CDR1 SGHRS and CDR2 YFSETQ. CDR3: CASSLGQPLNTEAFF. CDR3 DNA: TGCGCCAGCAGCTTGGGACAGCCCTTGAACACTGAAGCTTTCTTT. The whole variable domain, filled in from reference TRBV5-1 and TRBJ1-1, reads KAGVTQTPRYLIKTRGQQVTLSCSPISGHRSVSWYQQTPGQGLQFLFEYFSETQRNKGNFPGRFSGRQFSNSRSEMNVSTLELGDSALYLCASSLGQPLNTEAFFGQGTRLTVV.

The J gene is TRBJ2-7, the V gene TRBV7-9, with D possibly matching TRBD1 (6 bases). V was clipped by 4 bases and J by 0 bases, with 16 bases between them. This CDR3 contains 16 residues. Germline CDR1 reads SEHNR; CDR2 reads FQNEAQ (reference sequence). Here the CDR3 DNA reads TGTGCCAGCAGCTGGGGGCTTACAGGGACCTCCTACGAGCAGTACTTC. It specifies CASSWGLTGTSYEQYF.

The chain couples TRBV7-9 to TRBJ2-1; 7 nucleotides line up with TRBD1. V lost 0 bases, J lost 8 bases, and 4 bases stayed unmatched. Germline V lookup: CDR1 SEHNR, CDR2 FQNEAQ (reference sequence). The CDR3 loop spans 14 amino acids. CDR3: CASSLATGRDEQFF. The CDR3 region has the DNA TGTGCCAGCAGCTTAGCGACAGGGCGGGATGAGCAGTTCTTC.

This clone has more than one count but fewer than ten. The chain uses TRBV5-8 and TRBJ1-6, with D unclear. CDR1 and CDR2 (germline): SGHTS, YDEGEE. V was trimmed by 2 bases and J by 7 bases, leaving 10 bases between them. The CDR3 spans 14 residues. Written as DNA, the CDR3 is TGTGCCAGCAGCTTAAGGGATGCCAATTCACCCCTCCACTTT. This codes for CASSLRDANSPLHF.

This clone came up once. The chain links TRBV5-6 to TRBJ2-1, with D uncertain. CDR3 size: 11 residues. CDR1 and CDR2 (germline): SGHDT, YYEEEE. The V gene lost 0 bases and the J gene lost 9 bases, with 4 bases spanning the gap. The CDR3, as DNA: TGTGCCAGCAGCTTGGGGCTTGAGCAGTTCTTC. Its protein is CASSLGLEQFF.

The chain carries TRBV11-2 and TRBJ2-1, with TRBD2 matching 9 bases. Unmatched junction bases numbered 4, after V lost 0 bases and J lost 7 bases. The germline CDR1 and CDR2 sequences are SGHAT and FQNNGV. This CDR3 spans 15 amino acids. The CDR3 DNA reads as TGTGCCAGCAGCTTAGAAGGACTAGCGATTAATGAGCAGTTCTTC. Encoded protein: CASSLEGLAINEQFF.

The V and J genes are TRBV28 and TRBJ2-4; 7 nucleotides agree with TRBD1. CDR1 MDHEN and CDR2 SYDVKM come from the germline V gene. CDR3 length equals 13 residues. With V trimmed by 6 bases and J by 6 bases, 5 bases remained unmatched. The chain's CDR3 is CASSTRGRNIQYF. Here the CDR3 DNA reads TGTGCCAGCAGCACTAGGGGGCGAAACATTCAGTACTTC.

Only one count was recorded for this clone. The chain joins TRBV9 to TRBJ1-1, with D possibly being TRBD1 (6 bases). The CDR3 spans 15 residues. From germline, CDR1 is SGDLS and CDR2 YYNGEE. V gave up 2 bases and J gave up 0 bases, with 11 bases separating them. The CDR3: CASSVGAGVNTEAFF. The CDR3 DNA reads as TGTGCCAGCAGCGTCGGGGCAGGGGTGAACACTGAAGCTTTCTTT.

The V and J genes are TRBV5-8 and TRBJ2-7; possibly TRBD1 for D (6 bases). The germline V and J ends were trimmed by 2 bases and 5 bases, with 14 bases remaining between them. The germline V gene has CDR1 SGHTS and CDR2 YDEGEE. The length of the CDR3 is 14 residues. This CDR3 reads CASSFITGWNEQYF. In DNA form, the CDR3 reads TGTGCCAGCAGCTTCATTACAGGGTGGAACGAGCAGTACTTC.

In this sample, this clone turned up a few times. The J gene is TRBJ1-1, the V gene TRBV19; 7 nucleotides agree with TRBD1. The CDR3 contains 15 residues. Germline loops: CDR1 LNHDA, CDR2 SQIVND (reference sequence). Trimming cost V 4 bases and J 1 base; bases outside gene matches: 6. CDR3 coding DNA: TGTGCCAGTAGTACTCTGACAGGGAGGAACACTGAAGCTTTCTTT. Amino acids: CASSTLTGRNTEAFF.